These 9 T cell receptor beta chains originate from one sample sequenced in a study of blood T cell repertoires in COVID-19. Profiling relied on immunoSEQ multiplex PCR, and the TCRdb table lists in-frame clones only, not all of them. The table lists 150,000 to 200,000 clones, 85% to 95% of them singletons, with roughly 4.5% in the top ten. Sequencing was carried out using peripheral blood. These receptors all come from a woman in her forties or fifties with acute or convalescent COVID-19.

This chain uses TRBV2 with TRBJ2-1; 8 bases match TRBD2. CDR3 size: 16 residues. V gave up 10 bases and J gave up 7 bases; unmatched junction bases: 18. Per germline, CDR1 SNHLY and CDR2 FYNNEI. The CDR3 loop is CATNPGGGVDLNEQFF. The DNA of the CDR3 is TGTGCCACCAATCCCGGGGGGGGAGTTGATTTGAATGAGCAGTTCTTC.

The gene calls are TRBV7-2 and TRBJ2-7, with D possibly TRBD1 on 6 matching bases. CDR3 length: 14 residues. Germline lookup yields CDR1 SGHTA and CDR2 FQGNSA. V dropped 5 bases and J dropped 4 bases, with 15 bases sitting between them. CDR3 loop: CASSPLGATYEQYF. Written as DNA, the CDR3 is TGTGCCAGCAGCCCTCTGGGGGCCACTTACGAGCAGTACTTC.

The genes are TRBV13 and TRBJ1-3; the D gene is possibly TRBD1 (5 bases). Looked up from germline, CDR1 is PRHDT and CDR2 is FYEKMQ (reference sequence). The CDR3 totals 17 residues. V was clipped by 0 bases and J by 0 bases, with 12 bases between them. The CDR3 region has the DNA TGTGCCAGCAGCTTAGGGGAGGGGACCTACTCTGGAAACACCATATATTTT. It encodes CASSLGEGTYSGNTIYF.

V is TRBV30 and J is TRBJ2-1; the D gene is possibly TRBD2 (5 bases). Germline lookup yields CDR1 GTSNPN and CDR2 SVGIG (reference sequence). CDR3 size: 12 residues. Trimming took 0 bases from V and 15 from J, leaving 15 bases between them. The CDR3 reads CAWSVGVAHTFF. In nucleotides, the CDR3 is TGTGCCTGGAGTGTCGGGGTAGCGCATACGTTCTTC. The whole variable domain, filled in from reference TRBV30 and TRBJ2-1, reads SQTIHQWPATLVQPVGSPLSLECTVEGTSNPNLYWYRQAAGRGLQLLFYSVGIGQISSEVPQNLSASRPQDRQFILSSKKLLLSDSGFYLCAWSVGVAHTFFGPGTRLTVL.

The J gene is TRBJ2-2, the V gene TRBV9; D not certain. V was trimmed by 0 bases and J by 7 bases, leaving 4 bases between them. Germline V gives CDR1 SGDLS, CDR2 YYNGEE. This CDR3 contains 12 residues. The CDR3 loop is CASSVGSGELFF. In DNA form, the CDR3 reads TGTGCCAGCAGCGTAGGTAGCGGGGAGCTGTTTTTT.

This clone was counted a single time. V gene TRBV18 combines with J gene TRBJ1-6; D uncertain. V dropped 1 base and J dropped 7 bases, with 11 bases sitting between them. Germline CDR1 reads KGHSH; CDR2 reads LQKENI. This CDR3 spans 15 amino acids. CDR3 loop: CASSPQVPGNSPLHF. In DNA, the CDR3 is TGTGCCAGCTCACCACAGGTCCCGGGGAATTCACCCCTCCACTTT.

This sequence joins TRBV7-9 and TRBJ2-5; 7 nucleotides agree with TRBD2. Germline V gene sequence: CDR1 SEHNR, CDR2 FQNEAQ (reference sequence). The CDR3 extends over 16 amino acids. V gave up 5 bases and J gave up 5 bases; unmatched junction bases: 14. CDR3 residues: CASSGSSSGHMETQYF. The DNA for the CDR3 is TGTGCCAGCAGCGGTAGCTCTAGCGGCCATATGGAGACCCAGTACTTC. Based on the CDR3 plus reference TRBV7-9 and TRBJ2-5, the full variable domain is DTGVSQNPRHKITKRGQNVTFRCDPISEHNRLYWYRQTLGQGPEFLTYFQNEAQLEKSRLLSDRFSAERPKGSFSTLEIQRTEQGDSAMYLCASSGSSSGHMETQYFGPGTRLLVL.

The chain combines TRBV29-1 with TRBJ2-3, with TRBD2 as a possible D gene (6 bases). CDR3 size: 12 residues. The germline CDR1 and CDR2 sequences are SQVTM and ANQGSEA. V dropped 6 bases and J dropped 7 bases, with 14 bases sitting between them. The CDR3 is CSVQLGDYTQYF. CDR3 bases: TGCAGCGTCCAACTGGGGGACTATACGCAGTATTTT.

The chain has TRBV5-1 and TRBJ2-1; 9 positions match TRBD2. The CDR3 contains 16 residues. With V trimmed by 6 bases and J by 5 bases, 12 bases remained unmatched. Germline V lookup: CDR1 SGHRS, CDR2 YFSETQ. CDR3 region: CASTELAGPRNNEQFF. CDR3 bases: TGCGCCAGCACGGAGCTAGCGGGGCCCCGGAACAATGAGCAGTTCTTC.